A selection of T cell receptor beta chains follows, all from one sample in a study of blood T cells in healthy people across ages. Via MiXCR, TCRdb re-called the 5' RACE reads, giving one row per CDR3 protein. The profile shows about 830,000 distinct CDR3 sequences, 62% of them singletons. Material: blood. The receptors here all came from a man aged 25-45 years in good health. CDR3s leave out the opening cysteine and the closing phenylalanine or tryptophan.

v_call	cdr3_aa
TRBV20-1	SARPAGGGASDTQY
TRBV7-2	ASSPRTSRTDTQY
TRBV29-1	SVPELTGLFLGYT
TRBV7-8	ASSIRTDLDTQY
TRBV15	ATSRAGTGGPSEQY
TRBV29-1	SVEARAGAF
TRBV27	ASSPSWGRVPQH
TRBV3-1	ASSQGTSDRNEQF
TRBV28	ASSPIGTLGTQY
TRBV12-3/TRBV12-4	ASSLRQEGIQY